A single sample is the source of the 26 T cell receptor beta chains below, sequenced in a study of cytomegalovirus exposure and HLA in healthy donors. Use of 60 Vbeta and 13 Jbeta primers characterized the PCR. Here immunoSEQ multiplex PCR was the method, and the copy in TCRdb shows in-frame clones only, minus some. Of approximately 210,000 clones in the sample, roughly 82% are singletons; the top ten hold 6%. Sequencing was carried out using PBMCs. The receptor set was obtained from a middle-aged man in good health and CMV-seropositive.

The chain uses TRBV6-5 and TRBJ2-7; 7 bases line up with TRBD1. The CDR3 has 14 residues. The trim removed 5 bases at V and 1 base at J, leaving 5 bases unmatched. The germline gives CDR1 MNHEY, CDR2 SVGAGI. This CDR3 reads CASSRHRGSYEQYF. The CDR3 DNA reads as TGTGCCAGCAGTCGACACAGGGGTTCCTACGAGCAGTACTTC.

This chain joins TRBV6-5 and TRBJ2-7, with 10 nucleotides matching TRBD2. V lost 4 bases and J lost 9; bases outside the gene matches: 12. Germline V gene lookup returns CDR1 MNHEY and CDR2 SVGAGI. CDR3 size: 15 residues. Here the CDR3 reads CASSSGTSVGSGQYV. The DNA for the CDR3 is TGTGCCAGCAGTTCCGGGACTAGCGTGGGTTCTGGGCAGTACGTC.

This chain uses TRBV5-1 with TRBJ1-2, with a tentative D call TRBD1 (5 bases). CDR1 is SGHRS and CDR2 is YFSETQ in the germline V gene. V dropped 4 bases and J dropped 4 bases, with 11 bases sitting between them. The CDR3 contains 13 residues. Written as DNA, the CDR3 is TGCGCCAGCAGCCAGCAGGACACCTATGGCTACACCTTC. The encoded protein is CASSQQDTYGYTF.

This chain uses TRBV10-3 with TRBJ1-5; TRBD1 might be the D (5 bases). The V and J ends lost 4 bases and 4 bases respectively, with 23 bases between them. The CDR3 loop spans 18 amino acids. The germline gives CDR1 ENHRY, CDR2 SYGVKD. The CDR3 loop reads CAISGDPGGGVGNQPQHF. In DNA, the CDR3 is TGTGCCATCAGTGGAGATCCCGGGGGGGGAGTGGGAAATCAGCCCCAGCATTTT.

Turning to this clone: This sample also contains other DNA sequences that code for the same CDR3. This CDR3 is CASSLGTGRDQPQHF. CDR3 in DNA: TGTGCCAGCAGCTTAGGTACAGGGCGCGATCAGCCCCAGCATTTT. The chain employs TRBV7-9 and TRBJ1-5, with D possibly being TRBD1 (6 bases). Trimming took 1 base from V and 5 from J, leaving 12 bases between them. The CDR3 is 15 amino acids. CDR1 and CDR2 from the germline V gene are SEHNR and FQNEAQ (reference sequence).

The gene calls are TRBV9 and TRBJ1-5; 10 bases match TRBD1. This CDR3 is built from 16 residues. V dropped 5 bases and J dropped 4; count of bases not matched to a gene: 9. The germline CDR1 and CDR2 sequences are SGDLS and YYNGEE. Here the CDR3 reads CASRRRGTGENQPQHF. The CDR3 bases are TGTGCCAGCAGGAGGAGGGGGACAGGGGAAAATCAGCCCCAGCATTTT.

This clone has just a few counts. V and J are TRBV19 and TRBJ1-5; D is perhaps TRBD1 (5 bases). CDR3 length: 13 amino acids. The germline CDR1 and CDR2 sequences are LNHDA and SQIVND (reference sequence). The V and J ends lost 5 bases and 6 bases respectively, with 11 bases between them. CDR3 in DNA: TGTGCCAGTAGTTTGACAGTGGGTCAGCCCCAGCATTTT. It encodes CASSLTVGQPQHF.

The sample holds a few counts of this clone. J is TRBJ2-2 and V is TRBV4-1, with D perhaps matching TRBD2 (6 bases). The CDR3 is 15 amino acids. Per germline, CDR1 MGHRA and CDR2 YSYEKL. V lost 3 bases and J 6 bases, leaving 14 bases between the germline ends. This CDR3 is CASSQAQTSSGELFF. The CDR3, as DNA: TGCGCCAGCAGCCAGGCTCAAACTAGCTCCGGGGAGCTGTTTTTT.

The CDR3 is CASSLYSPETQYF. The CDR3 bases are TGTGCCAGCAGCTTGTACTCGCCTGAGACCCAGTACTTC. The chain has TRBV5-6 and TRBJ2-5; no firm D call. Germline V lookup: CDR1 SGHDT, CDR2 YYEEEE. The length of the CDR3 is 13 residues. The V end was cut by 1 base, the J end by 5 bases, with 9 bases between.

The chain has TRBV6-5 and TRBJ1-2, with 10 nucleotides matching TRBD1. V lost 7 bases to trimming and J lost 6 bases; unmatched junction nucleotides: 5. The CDR3 is 13 residues long. The V gene's germline CDR1 is MNHEY and CDR2 SVGAGI. This CDR3 reads CASNQDRGDGYTF. The CDR3 bases are TGTGCCAGCAACCAGGACAGGGGGGATGGCTACACCTTC.

J is TRBJ2-3 and V is TRBV6-1; 12 positions match TRBD2. The CDR3 loop spans 19 amino acids. In germline, CDR1 is MNHNS, CDR2 SASEGT. V dropped 4 bases and J dropped 1; count of bases not matched to a gene: 12. The CDR3 nucleotides read TGTGCCAGCAGTGCGGGCCGGTCTAGCGGGAGGGTGGGCACAGATACGCAGTATTTT. Translation: CASSAGRSSGRVGTDTQYF.

Only one count was recorded for this clone. This chain uses TRBV5-1 with TRBJ2-7; 11 bases are a match to TRBD1. V lost 5 bases and J lost 3; bases outside the gene matches: 7. The CDR3 is 15 residues long. The germline V gene has CDR1 SGHRS and CDR2 YFSETQ. CDR3 loop: CASSPWTGGFYEQYF. For the CDR3, the DNA is TGCGCCAGCAGTCCATGGACAGGGGGCTTCTACGAGCAGTACTTC.

This clone was counted a few times. CDR3 protein: CASSIGSWATNEKLFF. CDR3 nucleotides: TGTGCCAGTAGTATCGGGTCGTGGGCAACTAATGAAAAACTGTTTTTT. The chain couples TRBV19 to TRBJ1-4; no definite D call. This CDR3 has 16 residues. Trimming took 3 bases from V and 0 from J, leaving 11 bases between them. Germline-derived CDR1 and CDR2 are LNHDA and SQIVND (reference sequence).

V usage is TRBV2 and J usage is TRBJ2-2; TRBD2 aligns across 15 bases. CDR3 length: 15 amino acids. CDR1 and CDR2 from the germline V gene are SNHLY and FYNNEI. V was pared by 9 bases and J by 8 bases, with 7 bases of the junction left unmatched. CDR3 DNA sequence: TGTGCCAGTAAATGGACTAGCGGGAGGGCGGGGGAGCTGTTTTTT. Protein sequence: CASKWTSGRAGELFF.

This chain connects TRBV25-1 to TRBJ2-3, with D maybe TRBD2 (6 bases). The CDR3 is made up of 16 amino acids. Trimming pared 4 bases from V and 0 bases from J, leaving 14 bases between. CDR1 MGHDK and CDR2 SYGVNS come from the germline V gene. The CDR3 DNA is TGTGCCAGCAGTGCGTTCCCCGGGAGAAGCACAGATACGCAGTATTTT. It codes for CASSAFPGRSTDTQYF.

This clone was counted once. V gene TRBV2 combines with J gene TRBJ1-1, with D tentatively TRBD1 (5 bases). The ends were cut back, 7 bases at V and 5 bases at J, with 11 bases in the middle. Germline V gene lookup returns CDR1 SNHLY and CDR2 FYNNEI. The CDR3 spans 12 residues. CDR3 residues: CASMLGGTEAFF. CDR3 bases: TGTGCCAGCATGCTGGGGGGTACTGAAGCTTTCTTT.

The chain recombines TRBV18 with TRBJ2-7; tentative D call: TRBD1 (5 bases). CDR3 size: 13 residues. V lost 4 bases, J lost 5 bases, and 12 bases lay in between. Looked up from germline, CDR1 is KGHSH and CDR2 is LQKENI. CDR3 protein: CASSLGQGNEQYV. CDR3 nucleotide sequence: TGTGCCAGCTCACTGGGGCAGGGTAACGAGCAGTACGTC.

The V call is TRBV7-8, the J call TRBJ2-4; 9 bases map to TRBD1. Germline CDR1 SGHVS, CDR2 FQNEAQ. There are 15 residues in the CDR3. V shed 6 bases, J shed 10 bases, and the junction held 13 bases outside the gene matches. CDR3 DNA: TGTGCCAGCAGTCGAACCGGGACAGGGAAGTCTATTCAGTACTTC. Protein sequence: CASSRTGTGKSIQYF.

The genes are TRBV11-2 and TRBJ2-7; possibly TRBD1 for D (6 bases). The CDR3 spans 15 residues. The V end was cut by 1 base, the J end by 2 bases, with 12 bases between. Germline V CDR1 and CDR2: SGHAT, FQNNGV. The CDR3 DNA sequence: TGTGCCAGCAGCTTAGGGCCAGGGGCAACCTACGAGCAGTACTTC. This gives the protein CASSLGPGATYEQYF.

This clone was seen a single time. The genes are TRBV29-1 and TRBJ1-2, with D hard to call. The ends were cut back, 4 bases at V and 2 bases at J, with 8 bases in the middle. The length of the CDR3 is 12 residues. Per the germline V gene, CDR1 is SQVTM and CDR2 is ANQGSEA. The CDR3 protein is CSVATENYGYTF. CDR3 DNA sequence: TGCAGCGTTGCAACAGAAAACTATGGCTACACCTTC.

In DNA, the CDR3 is TGTGCCAGCTCAGAGACTCACCTAGGGGCCTACGAGCAGTACTTC. Protein product: CASSETHLGAYEQYF. The chain couples TRBV18 to TRBJ2-7; tentatively, D is TRBD1 (5 bases). CDR1 is KGHSH, CDR2 LQKENI, per germline. The CDR3 has 15 residues. Trimming pared 5 bases from V and 2 bases from J, leaving 16 bases between.

V usage is TRBV5-4 and J usage is TRBJ2-5, with TRBD1 matching over 9 bases. The better agreement between TRBJ2-7 and the DNA end casts doubt on the J call. From germline, CDR1 is SGHNT and CDR2 YYREEE (reference sequence). The CDR3 sequence is 16 residues long. The CDR3 region is CASSSGQGLNSYEQYF. The CDR3 nucleotides are TGTGCCAGCAGCTCCGGACAGGGGCTCAACTCCTACGAGCAGTACTTC.

The chain has TRBV13 and TRBJ2-2, with D uncertain. V was trimmed by 7 bases and J by 0 bases, leaving 9 bases between them. This CDR3 has 14 amino acids. Germline lookup yields CDR1 PRHDT and CDR2 FYEKMQ (reference sequence). CDR3 nucleotides: TGTGCCAGCACCTCGACAACGAACACCGGGGAGCTGTTTTTT. It translates to CASTSTTNTGELFF.

The genes are TRBV27 and TRBJ2-5; 9 nucleotides line up with TRBD1. This CDR3 is built from 15 residues. Germline loops: CDR1 MNHEY, CDR2 SMNVEV (reference sequence). J lost 4 bases, V lost 5 bases, and 8 bases had no gene match. CDR3 in amino acids: CASSTRQGGGETQYF. In DNA form, the CDR3 reads TGTGCCAGCAGTACTCGACAGGGGGGAGGAGAGACCCAGTACTTC.

The rearrangement links TRBV7-2 to TRBJ2-7; 9 bases are shared with TRBD2. The germline V gene has CDR1 SGHTA and CDR2 FQGNSA. The trim removed 1 base at V and 2 bases at J, leaving 3 bases unmatched. This CDR3 is 15 amino acids long. DNA of the CDR3: TGTGCCAGCAGCTTAGGGCTAGCGGGACCCTACGAGCAGTACTTC. Translation: CASSLGLAGPYEQYF.

The rearrangement joins TRBV30 to TRBJ1-5, with TRBD1 matching over 7 bases. This CDR3 is 13 amino acids long. Trimming removed 4 bases from V and 3 bases from J; junction bases left unmatched: 3. Germline V gene sequence: CDR1 GTSNPN, CDR2 SVGIG (reference sequence). CDR3 bases: TGTGCCTGGAAACAGGGGCCCAATCAGCCCCAGCATTTT. Encoded protein: CAWKQGPNQPQHF.